Listed here are 7 T cell receptor beta chains from one sample, sequenced in a study of blood T cell repertoires in COVID-19. The repertoire was sequenced with immunoSEQ multiplex PCR; TCRdb's copy has only in-frame clones and lacks some. The sample holds about 220,000 clones, about four fifths seen once. The material sequenced was peripheral blood. These receptors came from a woman in her 30s who had recovered from COVID-19.

The rearrangement uses TRBV28 and TRBJ2-7; tentative D call: TRBD1 (5 bases). The CDR3 extends over 13 amino acids. Germline values: CDR1 MDHEN, CDR2 SYDVKM. V was clipped by 5 bases and J by 6 bases, with 14 bases between them. The CDR3 protein is CASSPPRQIEQYF. The CDR3 DNA reads TGTGCCAGCAGTCCCCCCCGACAGATCGAGCAGTACTTC.

The rearrangement joins TRBV28 to TRBJ2-5; D gene uncertain. V lost 3 bases to trimming and J lost 4 bases, with 9 bases between them. The CDR3 covers 13 residues. Germline V gene lookup returns CDR1 MDHEN and CDR2 SYDVKM. CDR3 in amino acids: CASSLRQLETQYF. The CDR3 bases are TGTGCCAGCAGTTTGAGGCAGCTAGAGACCCAGTACTTC.

This clone was observed once. This chain links TRBV7-9 with TRBJ1-5, with 7 bases identical to TRBD1. Per germline, CDR1 SEHNR and CDR2 FQNEAQ (reference sequence). The CDR3 consists of 16 residues. V was clipped by 3 bases and J by 0 bases; unmatched bases: 5. CDR3 amino acids: CASSLAGTDSNQPQHF. The CDR3 DNA reads as TGTGCCAGCAGCTTGGCTGGGACAGATAGCAATCAGCCCCAGCATTTT.

J is TRBJ2-2 and V is TRBV30; 8 bases are shared with TRBD1. Germline CDR1 and CDR2: GTSNPN and SVGIG (reference sequence). Losses at the gene ends were 5 bases for V and 7 bases for J; bases not matched to a gene: 12. CDR3 length: 15 residues. The CDR3 DNA reads TGTGCCTGGGGTCTGCCAGGGGGCGCAAACGGGGAGCTGTTTTTT. It encodes CAWGLPGGANGELFF.

V and J are TRBV7-9 and TRBJ2-3; 8 nucleotides align to TRBD2. The CDR3 extends over 17 amino acids. CDR1 is SEHNR, CDR2 FQNEAQ, per germline (reference sequence). With 1 base clipped from V and 1 base from J, the junction kept 7 bases outside the gene matches. CDR3 protein: CASSLEIREGGTDTQYF. CDR3 nucleotides: TGTGCCAGCAGCTTAGAGATCCGGGAGGGGGGCACAGATACGCAGTATTTT.

The J gene is TRBJ1-2, the V gene TRBV7-2; perhaps TRBD1 as D (5 bases). The CDR3 extends over 16 amino acids. Germline-derived CDR1 and CDR2 are SGHTA and FQGNSA. The V end lost 2 bases, the J end lost 1 base, and 14 bases lay between the germline ends. Here the CDR3 reads CASSLLSGAVNYGYTF. In DNA form, the CDR3 reads TGTGCCAGCAGCTTATTGAGCGGGGCTGTTAACTATGGCTACACCTTC.

The rearrangement joins TRBV2 to TRBJ2-3; maybe TRBD2 (6 bases). CDR1 is SNHLY, CDR2 FYNNEI, per germline. The V end lost 4 bases, the J end lost 2 bases, and 10 bases lay between the germline ends. The CDR3 totals 14 residues. CDR3 DNA sequence: TGTGCCAGCAGTGTGAGGGAGGCCACAGATACGCAGTATTTT. Amino acid sequence: CASSVREATDTQYF.